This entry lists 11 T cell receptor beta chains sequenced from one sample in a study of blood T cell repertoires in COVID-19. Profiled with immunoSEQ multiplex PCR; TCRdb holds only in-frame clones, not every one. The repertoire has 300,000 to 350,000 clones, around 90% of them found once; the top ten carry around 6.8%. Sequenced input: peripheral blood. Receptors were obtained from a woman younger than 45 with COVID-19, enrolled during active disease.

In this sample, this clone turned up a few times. The CDR3, as DNA: TGTGCCAGTTTTCGGGACAACCAAGAGACCCAGTACTTC. Amino acid sequence: CASFRDNQETQYF. V is TRBV5-5 and J is TRBJ2-5, with D perhaps TRBD1 (6 bases). Germline V gives CDR1 SGHKS, CDR2 YYEKEE (reference sequence). Trimming shortened V by 8 bases and J by 0 bases, and 11 bases separated the two germline ends. The CDR3 totals 13 residues.

The CDR3 region is CASSQDSGSTPNEQFF. CDR3 coding DNA: TGCGCCAGCAGCCAAGACAGCGGGAGTACCCCCAATGAGCAGTTCTTC. This sequence joins TRBV4-1 and TRBJ2-1; TRBD2 matches 8 bases. Trimming at V came to 0 bases and at J to 6 bases, leaving 7 bases not matched to a gene. This CDR3 is built from 16 residues. The germline V gene encodes CDR1 MGHRA and CDR2 YSYEKL.

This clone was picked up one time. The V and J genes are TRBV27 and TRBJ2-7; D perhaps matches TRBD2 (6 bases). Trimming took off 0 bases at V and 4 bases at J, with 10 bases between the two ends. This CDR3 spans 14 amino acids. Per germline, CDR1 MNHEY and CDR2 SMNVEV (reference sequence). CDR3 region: CASSLSGGIYEQYF. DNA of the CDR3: TGTGCCAGCAGTTTATCCGGCGGGATTTACGAGCAGTACTTC.

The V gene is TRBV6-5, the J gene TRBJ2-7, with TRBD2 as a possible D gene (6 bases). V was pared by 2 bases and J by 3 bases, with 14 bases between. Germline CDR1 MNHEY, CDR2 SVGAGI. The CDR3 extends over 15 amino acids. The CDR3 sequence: CASSYDPGLNYEQYF. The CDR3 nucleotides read TGTGCCAGCAGTTACGACCCGGGACTGAACTACGAGCAGTACTTC.

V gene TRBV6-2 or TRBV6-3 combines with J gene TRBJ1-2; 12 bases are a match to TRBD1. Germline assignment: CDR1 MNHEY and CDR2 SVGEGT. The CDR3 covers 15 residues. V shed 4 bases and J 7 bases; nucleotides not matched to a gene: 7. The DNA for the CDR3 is TGTGCCAGCAGTTTTGACCGGGACAGGGGGCTTGGCTACACCTTC. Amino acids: CASSFDRDRGLGYTF.

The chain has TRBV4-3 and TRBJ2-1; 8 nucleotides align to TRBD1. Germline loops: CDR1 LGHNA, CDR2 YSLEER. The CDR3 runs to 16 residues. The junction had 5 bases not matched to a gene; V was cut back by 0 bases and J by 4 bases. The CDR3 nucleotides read TGCGCCAGCAGCCAAGATGGGCAGGGGGCTTACAATGAGCAGTTCTTC. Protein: CASSQDGQGAYNEQFF.

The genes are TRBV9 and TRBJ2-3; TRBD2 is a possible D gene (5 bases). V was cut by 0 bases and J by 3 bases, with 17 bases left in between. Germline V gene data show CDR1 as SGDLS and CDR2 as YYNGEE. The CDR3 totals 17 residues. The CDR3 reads CASSVGLSRGGTDTQYF. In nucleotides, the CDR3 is TGTGCCAGCAGCGTAGGCCTTTCACGGGGTGGTACAGATACGCAGTATTTT.

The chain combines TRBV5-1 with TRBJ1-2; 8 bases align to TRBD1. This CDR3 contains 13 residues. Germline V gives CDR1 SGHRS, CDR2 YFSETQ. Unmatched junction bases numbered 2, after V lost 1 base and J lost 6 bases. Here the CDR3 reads CASSLTGGDGYTF. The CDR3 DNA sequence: TGCGCCAGCAGCTTGACAGGGGGGGATGGCTACACCTTC.

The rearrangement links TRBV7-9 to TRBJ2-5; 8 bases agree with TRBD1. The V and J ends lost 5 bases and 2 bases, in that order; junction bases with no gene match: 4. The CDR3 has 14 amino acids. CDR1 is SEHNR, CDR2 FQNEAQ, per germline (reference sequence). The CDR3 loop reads CASSIRTGQETQYF. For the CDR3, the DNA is TGTGCCAGCAGCATAAGGACAGGGCAAGAGACCCAGTACTTC.

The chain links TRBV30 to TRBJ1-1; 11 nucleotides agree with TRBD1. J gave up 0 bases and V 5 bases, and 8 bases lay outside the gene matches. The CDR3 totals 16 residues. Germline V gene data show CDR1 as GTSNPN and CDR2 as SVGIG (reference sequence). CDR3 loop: CAWGTGGNMMNTEAFF. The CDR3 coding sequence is TGTGCCTGGGGGACAGGGGGGAATATGATGAACACTGAAGCTTTCTTT.

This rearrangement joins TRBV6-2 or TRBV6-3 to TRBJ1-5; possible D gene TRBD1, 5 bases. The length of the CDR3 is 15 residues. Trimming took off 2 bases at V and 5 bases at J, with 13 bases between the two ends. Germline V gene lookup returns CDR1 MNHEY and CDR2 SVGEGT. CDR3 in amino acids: CASSYGARQDQPQHF. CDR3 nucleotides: TGTGCCAGCAGTTACGGGGCCCGGCAGGATCAGCCCCAGCATTTT.